The source of this T cell receptor (beta chain) is a study of T cells in Graves' hyperthyroidism and ophthalmopathy. This CDR3 is 11 amino acids long. V gave up 6 bases and J gave up 4 bases, with 7 bases separating them. Not enrolled were patients with uncontrolled infection, other autoimmune disease, pregnancy or lactation. PBMCs were derived from 9.5 to 10 ml fresh peripheral blood. From RNA transcripts, TCR beta CDR3 regions were amplified. Initially, a first-round RT-PCR of the TCR CDR3 employed the HTBI primer set. MiXCR, applied by TCRdb to the multiplex PCR reads, yields one record per CDR3 protein. Here the sample spans around 380,000 distinct CDR3 sequences, roughly 13% being singletons. Worth noting for this clonotype: Its antigen is undetermined.

General study points: Ophthalmopathy was distinguished from stable hyperthyroidism by 13 V-J signatures. Model output signaled ophthalmopathy a median approximately six months ahead of onset.

The chain links TRBV12-3 or TRBV12-4 to TRBJ2-7; no reliable D call. Material for sequencing was blood. This TCR was recovered from a man under 40 with Graves' hyperthyroidism that later progressed to Graves' ophthalmopathy. The CDR3 is CASRAGYEQYF. Here the CDR3 DNA reads TGTGCCAGCAGGGCAGGATACGAGCAGTACTTC.